The 26 T cell receptor beta chains below come from one sample, sequenced in a study of a mutant IDH1 vaccine in newly diagnosed glioma (dated by TCRdb to the early 2020s). The library was generated by the immunoSEQ multiplex PCR assay. The source is immuneACCESS, and TCRdb retained only in-frame sequences with V and J called. Part of the clones is not carried over; for the studies checked, unresolved V genes explain less than half of this, and the remainder is unexplained. The sample includes roughly 50,000 clones, with about 81% observed a single time. Jointly, the top ten make up approximately 8.1% of the sample. The time point tag for this specimen amounts to: week 23, last vaccination. Each vaccine dose, consisting of 300 ug of a 20-mer mutant IDH1 peptide in Montanide, was administered subcutaneously with topical imiquimod. These receptors have no identified antigens. This sample comprised PBMCs, obtained from a glioma patient whose treatment included an IDH1 peptide vaccine. The receptors shown here come from a woman between 35 and 50 years old with glioma. Some clones in this sample may be carry-over from other donors' samples.

The chain employs TRBV5-1 and TRBJ1-1; D ambiguous. Between the trimmed V and J ends, which lost 3 bases and 4 bases, there was a span of 7 bases. The CDR3 runs 12 residues. Per the germline V gene, CDR1 is SGHRS and CDR2 is YFSETQ. The CDR3 loop is CASSYGVTEAFF. The CDR3 nucleotides read TGCGCCAGCAGCTACGGGGTCACTGAAGCTTTCTTT.

This chain uses TRBV6-6 with TRBJ2-7; TRBD1 matches 7 bases. The CDR3 covers 14 residues. The germline V gene has CDR1 MNHNY and CDR2 SVGAGI (reference sequence). The J segment lost 1 base and the V segment lost 6 bases, leaving 6 bases of the junction unmatched. The CDR3 reads CASSRQGNSYEQYF. The CDR3 DNA sequence: TGTGCCAGCAGCAGACAGGGAAATTCCTACGAGCAGTACTTC.

V usage is TRBV7-6 and J usage is TRBJ1-5; D is uncertain. V lost 6 bases to trimming and J lost 0 bases, with 12 bases between them. There are 15 residues in the CDR3. The germline V gene has CDR1 SGHVS and CDR2 FNYEAQ. This CDR3 reads CASSPDTLSNQPQHF. The CDR3 nucleotides are TGTGCCAGCAGTCCCGACACCCTTAGCAATCAGCCCCAGCATTTT.

The chain links TRBV6-6 to TRBJ2-7, with D perhaps assigned TRBD1 or TRBD2 (5 bases each). Germline CDR1 is MNHNY and CDR2 is SVGAGI (reference sequence). Trimming took 5 bases from V and 1 from J, leaving 12 bases between them. The CDR3 consists of 14 residues. The CDR3: CASSDLGRSYEQYF. The CDR3 bases are TGTGCCAGCAGTGACTTGGGACGATCCTACGAGCAGTACTTC.

The V gene is TRBV9, the J gene TRBJ2-7, with D perhaps TRBD2 (5 bases). The CDR3 is 14 amino acids. Per the germline V gene, CDR1 is SGDLS and CDR2 is YYNGEE. Trimming took 3 bases from V and 0 from J, leaving 10 bases between them. The CDR3: CASSAGSYSYEQYF. The CDR3 nucleotides read TGTGCCAGCAGCGCGGGATCCTACTCCTACGAGCAGTACTTC.

The V gene is TRBV7-9, the J gene TRBJ2-2; tentatively, D is TRBD1 or TRBD2 (5 bases each). The CDR3 is 11 amino acids. Germline CDR1 reads SEHNR; CDR2 reads FQNEAQ (reference sequence). V lost 11 bases to trimming and J lost 8 bases, with 12 bases between them. CDR3 sequence: CAPWGSGELFF. In DNA, the CDR3 is TGTGCCCCCTGGGGGTCAGGGGAGCTGTTTTTT. Full variable domain (remainder filled in from reference TRBV7-9 and TRBJ2-2): DTGVSQNPRHKITKRGQNVTFRCDPISEHNRLYWYRQTLGQGPEFLTYFQNEAQLEKSRLLSDRFSAERPKGSFSTLEIQRTEQGDSAMYLCAPWGSGELFFGEGSRLTVL.

This chain connects TRBV5-1 to TRBJ2-7, with D unresolved. From germline, CDR1 is SGHRS and CDR2 YFSETQ. Trimming removed 4 bases from V and 2 bases from J, with 10 bases in between. This CDR3 is built from 13 residues. DNA for the CDR3: TGCGCCAGCAGCCGGGCTAGTCCCTACGAGCAGTACTTC. Translation gives CASSRASPYEQYF.

The genes are TRBV5-8 and TRBJ1-5; a weak D match, TRBD1 (6 bases). The CDR3 is 15 residues long. Between the trimmed V and J ends, which lost 4 bases and 1 base, there was a span of 12 bases. The germline gives CDR1 SGHTS, CDR2 YDEGEE. CDR3 amino acids: CASSPGQISNQPQHF. Here the CDR3 DNA reads TGTGCCAGCAGCCCCGGACAGATAAGCAATCAGCCCCAGCATTTT.

The chain joins TRBV5-4 to TRBJ2-1; D is unresolved. Per the germline V gene, CDR1 is SGHNT and CDR2 is YYREEE (reference sequence). With 0 bases removed from V and 3 bases from J, the gap between germline ends came to 4 bases. There are 13 residues in the CDR3. CDR3 residues: CASSLGLYNEQFF. The CDR3 DNA reads as TGTGCCAGCAGCTTGGGCCTCTACAATGAGCAGTTCTTC.

V is TRBV7-8 and J is TRBJ1-2; 8 nucleotides match TRBD1. Germline CDR1 SGHVS, CDR2 FQNEAQ. V lost 5 bases and J lost 8; bases outside the gene matches: 13. The CDR3 covers 15 residues. For the CDR3, the DNA is TGTGCCAGCAGCCCCGTTCCAGGGGGCCCGGGAGGCTACACCTTC. Its protein product is CASSPVPGGPGGYTF.

This clone was recorded only once. The chain joins TRBV7-8 to TRBJ1-6; 7 nucleotides match TRBD1. V lost 4 bases to trimming and J lost 5 bases; unmatched junction nucleotides: 2. The germline V gene has CDR1 SGHVS and CDR2 FQNEAQ. CDR3 size: 14 residues. The CDR3 here is CASSSGTDNSPLHF. In nucleotides, the CDR3 is TGTGCCAGCAGCTCCGGGACAGATAATTCACCCCTCCACTTT.

The chain is built from TRBV25-1 and TRBJ1-1; D perhaps matches TRBD1 (6 bases). CDR1 is MGHDK and CDR2 is SYGVNS in the germline V gene. This CDR3 comprises 15 residues. The V end was cut by 1 base, the J end by 1 base, with 10 bases between. CDR3 nucleotides: TGTGCCAGCAGTGAATTATGGACAGCGAACACTGAAGCTTTCTTT. Protein sequence: CASSELWTANTEAFF. Variable domain in full (rest from reference TRBV25-1 and TRBJ1-1): EADIYQTPRYLVIGTGKKITLECSQTMGHDKMYWYQQDPGMELHLIHYSYGVNSTEKGDLSSESTVSRIRTEHFPLTLESARPSHTSQYLCASSELWTANTEAFFGQGTRLTVV.

The chain joins TRBV11-2 to TRBJ2-7, with D hard to call. V dropped 1 base and J dropped 1 base, with 8 bases sitting between them. The CDR3 covers 14 residues. Germline loops: CDR1 SGHAT, CDR2 FQNNGV. The CDR3 DNA sequence: TGTGCCAGCAGCTTAGTAGGAATGTCCTACGAGCAGTACTTC. This translates into CASSLVGMSYEQYF.

The chain links TRBV5-5 to TRBJ1-4; maybe TRBD1 (5 bases). The CDR3 contains 14 residues. The ends were cut back, 1 base at V and 9 bases at J, with 13 bases in the middle. Germline CDR1 and CDR2: SGHKS and YYEKEE (reference sequence). The CDR3 loop is CASSLRGNEQKLFF. The CDR3 nucleotides read TGTGCCAGCAGCTTGAGGGGAAACGAGCAAAAACTGTTTTTT.

The J gene is TRBJ1-2, the V gene TRBV30, with 12 bases aligning to TRBD1. Germline loops: CDR1 GTSNPN, CDR2 SVGIG (reference sequence). This CDR3 has 15 residues. The V segment lost 3 bases and the J segment 8 bases; nucleotides outside the gene matches: 10. The DNA of the CDR3 is TGTGCCTGGAGCAACCGGGACAGGGGGCGAGAGGGCTACACCTTC. The encoded protein is CAWSNRDRGREGYTF.

This clone has only a few counts. The chain joins TRBV2 to TRBJ1-1; 9 bases agree with TRBD1. V lost 11 bases to trimming and J lost 0 bases; unmatched junction nucleotides: 7. The germline gives CDR1 SNHLY, CDR2 FYNNEI. The CDR3 spans 14 residues. The CDR3: CAGGQGRMNTEAFF. The DNA of the CDR3 is TGTGCCGGGGGACAGGGTAGGATGAACACTGAAGCTTTCTTT.

The chain carries TRBV15 and TRBJ1-2; 9 positions agree with TRBD1. This CDR3 is built from 16 residues. With V trimmed by 1 base and J by 1 base, 4 bases remained unmatched. CDR1 and CDR2 (germline): LNHNV, YYDKDF (reference sequence). CDR3 DNA sequence: TGTGCCACCAGCAGAGTACAGGGGGCCTTTAACTATGGCTACACCTTC. Protein sequence: CATSRVQGAFNYGYTF.

V gene TRBV29-1 combines with J gene TRBJ2-1; a weak D match, TRBD2 (5 bases). Germline CDR1 and CDR2: SQVTM and ANQGSEA. The CDR3 length is 14 residues. V lost 4 bases, J lost 5 bases, and 15 bases lay in between. CDR3 region: CSVAPRTGNNEQFF. DNA for the CDR3: TGCAGCGTTGCCCCCAGGACTGGAAACAATGAGCAGTTCTTC.

The V and J genes are TRBV9 and TRBJ1-5; no clear D gene. The ends were cut back, 2 bases at V and 15 bases at J, with 18 bases in the middle. CDR3 length: 13 amino acids. Germline V lookup: CDR1 SGDLS, CDR2 YYNGEE. The CDR3 sequence is CASSVGSTDARHF. The DNA for the CDR3 is TGTGCCAGCAGCGTGGGTTCTACTGACGCAAGGCATTTT.

V is TRBV5-1 and J is TRBJ1-2; D perhaps matches TRBD1 (5 bases). Germline V gene data show CDR1 as SGHRS and CDR2 as YFSETQ. V lost 0 bases, J lost 4 bases, and 7 bases lay in between. CDR3 length equals 13 residues. CDR3 region: CASSLAGGYGYTF. For the CDR3, the DNA is TGCGCCAGCAGCTTGGCCGGGGGCTATGGCTACACCTTC. Complete variable domain (other parts from reference TRBV5-1 and TRBJ1-2): KAGVTQTPRYLIKTRGQQVTLSCSPISGHRSVSWYQQTPGQGLQFLFEYFSETQRNKGNFPGRFSGRQFSNSRSEMNVSTLELGDSALYLCASSLAGGYGYTFGSGTRLTVV.

The J gene is TRBJ1-2, the V gene TRBV5-4, with 10 bases aligning to TRBD1. Germline loops: CDR1 SGHNT, CDR2 YYREEE (reference sequence). The junction had 7 bases not matched to a gene; V was cut back by 7 bases and J by 4 bases. The CDR3 totals 14 residues. The CDR3 here is CASSGGDRGYGYTF. The CDR3 DNA follows: TGTGCCAGCTCGGGCGGGGACAGGGGCTATGGCTACACCTTC. Combining the CDR3 with reference TRBV5-4 and TRBJ1-2 gives the whole variable domain ETGVTQSPTHLIKTRGQQVTLRCSSQSGHNTVSWYQQALGQGPQFIFQYYREEENGRGNFPPRFSGLQFPNYSSELNVNALELDDSALYLCASSGGDRGYGYTFGSGTRLTVV.

The V call is TRBV7-2, the J call TRBJ2-3, with TRBD2 matching 12 bases. After removal of 0 bases from V and 4 bases from J, the junction contained 11 bases not matched to a gene. The germline V gene encodes CDR1 SGHTA and CDR2 FQGNSA. The length of the CDR3 is 19 residues. CDR3 sequence (DNA): TGTGCCAGCAGCTTAGCGCGGCGGCTAGCGGGGGGGCATGCAGATACGCAGTATTTT. Translating it yields CASSLARRLAGGHADTQYF.

V gene TRBV6-6 combines with J gene TRBJ2-7, with D perhaps matching TRBD1 (7 bases). Per germline, CDR1 MNHNY and CDR2 SVGAGI (reference sequence). The CDR3 consists of 16 residues. With 6 bases removed from V and 0 bases from J, the gap between germline ends came to 18 bases. The CDR3: CASRSPSGGTSYEQYF. The CDR3 DNA reads as TGTGCCAGCAGATCACCATCAGGGGGGACCTCCTACGAGCAGTACTTC.

This clone was detected a few times. This chain links TRBV5-4 with TRBJ1-1; D possibly corresponds to TRBD1 (5 bases). Trimming left V 5 bases short and J 2 bases short, with 10 bases between. CDR3 length equals 13 residues. Germline-derived CDR1 and CDR2 are SGHNT and YYREEE (reference sequence). The CDR3 loop reads CASRPQGNTEAFF. Written as DNA, the CDR3 is TGTGCCAGCAGACCCCAGGGAAACACTGAAGCTTTCTTT.

This sequence joins TRBV10-2 and TRBJ2-3; D might be TRBD2 (5 bases). Germline CDR1 reads WSHSY; CDR2 reads SAAADI. The CDR3 is 13 amino acids. V shed 8 bases and J shed 0 bases, with 9 bases lying between them. The CDR3 region is CASGSGSTDTQYF. The CDR3 nucleotides are TGCGCCAGCGGGAGCGGAAGCACAGATACGCAGTATTTT.

This chain joins TRBV5-1 and TRBJ1-6; 10 bases match TRBD1. The trim removed 4 bases at V and 5 bases at J, leaving 3 bases unmatched. This CDR3 region has 15 residues. CDR1 SGHRS and CDR2 YFSETQ come from the germline V gene. The CDR3 loop reads CASSRQGADNSPLHF. As DNA, the CDR3 is TGCGCCAGCAGCAGACAGGGGGCCGATAATTCACCCCTCCACTTT.